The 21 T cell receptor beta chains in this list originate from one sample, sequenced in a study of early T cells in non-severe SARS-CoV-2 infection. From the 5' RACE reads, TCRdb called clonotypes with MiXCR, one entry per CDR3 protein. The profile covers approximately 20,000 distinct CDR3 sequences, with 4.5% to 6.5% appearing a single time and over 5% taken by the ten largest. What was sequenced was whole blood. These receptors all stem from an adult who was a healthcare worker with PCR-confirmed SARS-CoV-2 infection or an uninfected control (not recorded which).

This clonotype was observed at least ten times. The CDR3 DNA reads TGTGCCATCAGAGAAAGCGGGACGGGTTCAGGCTACACCTTC. It yields the protein CAIRESGTGSGYTF. The gene calls are TRBV10-3 and TRBJ1-2, with D possibly matching TRBD1 (5 bases). Germline V gene sequence: CDR1 ENHRY, CDR2 SYGVKD. V was trimmed by 6 bases and J by 8 bases, leaving 19 bases between them. The CDR3 has 14 amino acids.

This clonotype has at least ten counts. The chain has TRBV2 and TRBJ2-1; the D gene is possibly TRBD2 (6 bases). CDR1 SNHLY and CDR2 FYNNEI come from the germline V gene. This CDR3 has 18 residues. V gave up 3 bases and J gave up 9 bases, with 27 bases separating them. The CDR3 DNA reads TGTGCCAGCAGTGAGTTCGGTGTGGACCCCCGGAGGGGTGGTGAGCAGTTCTTC. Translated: CASSEFGVDPRRGGEQFF.

The CDR3 DNA follows: TGTGCCAGCAGCCTACGGGAGATCGGCGACGAGCAGTACTTC. Translating gives CASSLREIGDEQYF. The rearrangement uses TRBV7-6 and TRBJ2-7; D is perhaps TRBD2 (6 bases). V was shortened by 5 bases and J by 5 bases, with 16 bases between the two germline ends. Germline V gives CDR1 SGHVS, CDR2 FNYEAQ. The CDR3 loop spans 14 amino acids. Drawing the rest from reference TRBV7-6 and TRBJ2-7, the complete variable domain is GAGVSQSPRYKVTKRGQDVALRCDPISGHVSLYWYRQALGQGPEFLTYFNYEAQQDKSGLPNDRFSAERPEGSISTLTIQRTEQRDSAMYRCASSLREIGDEQYFGPGTRLTVT.

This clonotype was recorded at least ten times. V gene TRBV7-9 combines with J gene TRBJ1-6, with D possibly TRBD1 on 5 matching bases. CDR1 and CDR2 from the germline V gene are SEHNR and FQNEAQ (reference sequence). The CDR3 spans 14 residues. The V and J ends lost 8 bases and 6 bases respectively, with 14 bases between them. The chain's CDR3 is CASVSSGPNSPLHF. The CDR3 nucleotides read TGTGCCAGCGTGTCTTCAGGGCCTAATTCACCCCTCCACTTT.

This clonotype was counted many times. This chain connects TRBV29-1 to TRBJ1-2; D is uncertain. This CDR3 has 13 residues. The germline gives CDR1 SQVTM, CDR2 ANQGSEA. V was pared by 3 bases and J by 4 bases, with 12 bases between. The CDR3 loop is CSVDAGLGYGYTF. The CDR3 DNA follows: TGCAGCGTTGATGCGGGTCTCGGCTATGGCTACACCTTC.

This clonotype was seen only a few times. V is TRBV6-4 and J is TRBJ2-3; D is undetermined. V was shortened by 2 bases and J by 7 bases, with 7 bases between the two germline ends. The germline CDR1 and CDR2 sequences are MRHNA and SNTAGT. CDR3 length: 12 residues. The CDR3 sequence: CASSDGLHTQYF. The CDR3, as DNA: TGTGCCAGCAGTGACGGGCTTCATACGCAGTATTTT.

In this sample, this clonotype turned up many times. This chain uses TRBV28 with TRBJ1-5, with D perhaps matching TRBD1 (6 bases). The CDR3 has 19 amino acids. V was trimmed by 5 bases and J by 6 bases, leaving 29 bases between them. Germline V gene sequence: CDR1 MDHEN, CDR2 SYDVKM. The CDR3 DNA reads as TGTGCCAGCAGTCGAAACCCTCCCGGTGGAGGGGGTTTCGGTCAGCCCCAGCATTTT. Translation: CASSRNPPGGGGFGQPQHF.

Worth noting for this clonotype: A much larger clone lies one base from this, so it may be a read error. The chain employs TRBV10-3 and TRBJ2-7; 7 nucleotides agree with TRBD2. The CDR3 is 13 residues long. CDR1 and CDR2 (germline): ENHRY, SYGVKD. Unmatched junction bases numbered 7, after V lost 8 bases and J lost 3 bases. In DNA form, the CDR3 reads TGTGCCATCGGGATGGGGGGGGTCTACGAGCAGTACTTC. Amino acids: CAIGMGGVYEQYF.

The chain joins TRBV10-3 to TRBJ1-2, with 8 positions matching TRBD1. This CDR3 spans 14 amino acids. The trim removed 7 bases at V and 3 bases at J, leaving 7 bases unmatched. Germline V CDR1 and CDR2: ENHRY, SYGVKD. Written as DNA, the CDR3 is TGTGCCATCAACACAGGGGGGTTGGACTATGGCTACACCTTC. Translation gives CAINTGGLDYGYTF.

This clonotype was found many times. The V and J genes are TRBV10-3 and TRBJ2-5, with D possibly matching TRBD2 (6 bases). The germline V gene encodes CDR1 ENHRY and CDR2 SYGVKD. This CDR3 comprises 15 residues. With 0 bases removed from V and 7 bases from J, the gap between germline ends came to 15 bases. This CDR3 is CAISESRGTVGTQYF. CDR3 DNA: TGTGCCATCAGTGAGTCGCGGGGAACGGTGGGGACCCAGTACTTC.

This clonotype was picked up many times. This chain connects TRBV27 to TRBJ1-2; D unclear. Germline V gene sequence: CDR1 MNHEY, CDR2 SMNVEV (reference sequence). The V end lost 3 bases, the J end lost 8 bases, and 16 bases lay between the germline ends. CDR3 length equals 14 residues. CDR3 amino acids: CASSFGRLIAGYTF. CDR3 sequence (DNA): TGTGCCAGCAGTTTCGGCCGGCTGATTGCGGGCTACACCTTC.

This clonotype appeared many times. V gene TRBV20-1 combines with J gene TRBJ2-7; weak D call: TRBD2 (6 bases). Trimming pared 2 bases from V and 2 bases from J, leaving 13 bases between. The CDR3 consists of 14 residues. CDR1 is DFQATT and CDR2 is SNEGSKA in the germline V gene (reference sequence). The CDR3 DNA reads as TGCAGTGCTAGATCGGGGAGGTCTGCCTACGAGCAGTACTTC. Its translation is CSARSGRSAYEQYF.

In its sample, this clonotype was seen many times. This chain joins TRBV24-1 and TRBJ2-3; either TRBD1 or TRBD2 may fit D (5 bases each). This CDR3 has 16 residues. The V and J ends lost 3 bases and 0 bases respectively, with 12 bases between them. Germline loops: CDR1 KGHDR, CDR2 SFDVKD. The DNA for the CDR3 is TGTGCCACCAGTGATCCAACCGGGACCAGCACAGATACGCAGTATTTT. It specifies CATSDPTGTSTDTQYF.

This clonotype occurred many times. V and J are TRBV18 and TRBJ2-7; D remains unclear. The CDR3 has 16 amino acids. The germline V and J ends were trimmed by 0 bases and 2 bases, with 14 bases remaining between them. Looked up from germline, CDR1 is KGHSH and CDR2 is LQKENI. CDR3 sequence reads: CASSPPRSYETYEQYF. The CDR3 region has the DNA TGTGCCAGCTCACCACCGAGGAGCTACGAGACCTACGAGCAGTACTTC. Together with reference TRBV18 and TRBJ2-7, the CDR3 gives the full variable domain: NAGVMQNPRHLVRRRGQEARLRCSPMKGHSHVYWYRQLPEEGLKFMVYLQKENIIDESGMPKERFSAEFPKEGPSILRIQQVVRGDSAAYFCASSPPRSYETYEQYFGPGTRLTVT.

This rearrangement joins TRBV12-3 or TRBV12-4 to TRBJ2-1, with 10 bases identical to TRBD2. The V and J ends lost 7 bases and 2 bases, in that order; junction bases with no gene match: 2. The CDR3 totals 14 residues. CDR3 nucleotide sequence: TGTGCCAGCACAGGACTAGCGGCCTACAATGAGCAGTTCTTC. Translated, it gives CASTGLAAYNEQFF.

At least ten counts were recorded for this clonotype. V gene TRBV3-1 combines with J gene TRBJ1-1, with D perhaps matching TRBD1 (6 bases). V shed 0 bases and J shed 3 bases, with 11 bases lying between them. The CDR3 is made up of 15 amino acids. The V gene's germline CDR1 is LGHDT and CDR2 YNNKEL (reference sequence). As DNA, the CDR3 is TGTGCCAGCAGCCAAGAGATAAACAGGGACACTGAAGCTTTCTTT. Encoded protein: CASSQEINRDTEAFF.

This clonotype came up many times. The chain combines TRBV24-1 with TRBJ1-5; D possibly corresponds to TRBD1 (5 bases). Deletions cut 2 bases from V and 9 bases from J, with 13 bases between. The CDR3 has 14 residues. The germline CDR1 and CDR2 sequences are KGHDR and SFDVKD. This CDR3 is CATSDSGTPLPQHF. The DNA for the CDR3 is TGTGCCACCAGTGATTCCGGGACGCCTTTGCCCCAGCATTTT.

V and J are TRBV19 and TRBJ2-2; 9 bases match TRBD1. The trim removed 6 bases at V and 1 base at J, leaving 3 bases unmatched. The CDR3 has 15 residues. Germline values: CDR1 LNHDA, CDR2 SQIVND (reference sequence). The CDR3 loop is CASRRGQGNTGELFF. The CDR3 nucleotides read TGTGCCAGTAGGAGGGGACAGGGGAACACCGGGGAGCTGTTTTTT. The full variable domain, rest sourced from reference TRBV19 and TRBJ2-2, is DGGITQSPKYLFRKEGQNVTLSCEQNLNHDAMYWYRQDPGQGLRLIYYSQIVNDFQKGDIAEGYSVSREKKESFPLTVTSAQKNPTAFYLCASRRGQGNTGELFFGEGSRLTVL.

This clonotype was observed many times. DNA for the CDR3: TGTGCCAGCAGTTGGGGGTACACTGAAGCTTTCTTT. Its protein product is CASSWGYTEAFF. V is TRBV6-2 or TRBV6-3 and J is TRBJ1-1; perhaps TRBD1 as D (5 bases). This CDR3 contains 12 residues. The ends were cut back, 4 bases at V and 3 bases at J, with 6 bases in the middle. Germline V gene data show CDR1 as MNHEY and CDR2 as SVGEGT.

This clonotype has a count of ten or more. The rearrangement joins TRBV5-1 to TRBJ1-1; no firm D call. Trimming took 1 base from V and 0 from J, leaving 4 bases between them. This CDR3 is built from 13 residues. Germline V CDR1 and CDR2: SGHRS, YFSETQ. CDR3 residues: CASSLLLNTEAFF. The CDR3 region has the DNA TGCGCCAGCAGCTTGCTCCTGAACACTGAAGCTTTCTTT.

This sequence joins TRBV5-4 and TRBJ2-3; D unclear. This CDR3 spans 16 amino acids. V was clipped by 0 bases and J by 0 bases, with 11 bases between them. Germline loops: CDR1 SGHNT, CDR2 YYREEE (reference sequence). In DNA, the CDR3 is TGTGCCAGCAGCTTGGTGGTAGGATGGAGCACAGATACGCAGTATTTT. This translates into CASSLVVGWSTDTQYF.